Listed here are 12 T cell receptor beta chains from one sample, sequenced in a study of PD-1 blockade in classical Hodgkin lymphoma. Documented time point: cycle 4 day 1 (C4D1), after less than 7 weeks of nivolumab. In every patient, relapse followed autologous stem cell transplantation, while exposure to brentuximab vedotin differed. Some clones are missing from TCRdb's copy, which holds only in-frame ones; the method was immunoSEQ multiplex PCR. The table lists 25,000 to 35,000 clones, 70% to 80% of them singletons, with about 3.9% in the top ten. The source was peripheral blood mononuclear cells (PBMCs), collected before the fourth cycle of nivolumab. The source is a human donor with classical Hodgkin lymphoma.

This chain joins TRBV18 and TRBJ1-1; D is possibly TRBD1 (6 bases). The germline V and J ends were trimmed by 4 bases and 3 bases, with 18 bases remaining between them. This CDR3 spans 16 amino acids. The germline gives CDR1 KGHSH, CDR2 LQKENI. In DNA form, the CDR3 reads TGTGCCAGCTCACTTAACAGGGTAAGGGCGGACACTGAAGCTTTCTTT. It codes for CASSLNRVRADTEAFF. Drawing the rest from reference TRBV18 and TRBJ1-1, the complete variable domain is NAGVMQNPRHLVRRRGQEARLRCSPMKGHSHVYWYRQLPEEGLKFMVYLQKENIIDESGMPKERFSAEFPKEGPSILRIQQVVRGDSAAYFCASSLNRVRADTEAFFGQGTRLTVV.

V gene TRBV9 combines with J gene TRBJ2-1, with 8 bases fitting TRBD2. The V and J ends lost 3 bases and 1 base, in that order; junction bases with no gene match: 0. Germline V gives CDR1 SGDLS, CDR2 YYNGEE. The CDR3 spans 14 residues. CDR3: CASSASGSYNEQFF. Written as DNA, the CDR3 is TGTGCCAGCAGCGCTAGCGGGTCCTACAATGAGCAGTTCTTC. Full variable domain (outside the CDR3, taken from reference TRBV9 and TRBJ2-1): DSGVTQTPKHLITATGQRVTLRCSPRSGDLSVYWYQQSLDQGLQFLIQYYNGEERAKGNILERFSAQQFPDLHSELNLSSLELGDSALYFCASSASGSYNEQFFGPGTRLTVL.

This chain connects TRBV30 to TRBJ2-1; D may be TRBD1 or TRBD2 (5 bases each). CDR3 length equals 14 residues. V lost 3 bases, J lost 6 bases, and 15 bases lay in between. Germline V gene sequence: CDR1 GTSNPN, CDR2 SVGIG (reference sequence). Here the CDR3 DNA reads TGTGCCTGGAGGGGGACCGGTAAAATCAATGAGCAGTTCTTC. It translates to CAWRGTGKINEQFF.

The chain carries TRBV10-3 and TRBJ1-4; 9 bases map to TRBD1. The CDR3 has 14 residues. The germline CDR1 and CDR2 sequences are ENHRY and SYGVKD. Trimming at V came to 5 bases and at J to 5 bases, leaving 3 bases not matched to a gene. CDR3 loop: CAISTGTGNEKLFF. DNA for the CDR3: TGTGCCATCAGTACCGGGACAGGGAATGAAAAACTGTTTTTT.

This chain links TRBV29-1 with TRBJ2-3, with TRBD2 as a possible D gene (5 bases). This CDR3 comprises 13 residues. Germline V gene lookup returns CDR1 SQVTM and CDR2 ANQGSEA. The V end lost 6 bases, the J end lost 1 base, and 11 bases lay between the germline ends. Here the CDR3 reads CSVDPGGTDTQYF. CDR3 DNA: TGCAGCGTCGACCCCGGGGGCACAGATACGCAGTATTTT.

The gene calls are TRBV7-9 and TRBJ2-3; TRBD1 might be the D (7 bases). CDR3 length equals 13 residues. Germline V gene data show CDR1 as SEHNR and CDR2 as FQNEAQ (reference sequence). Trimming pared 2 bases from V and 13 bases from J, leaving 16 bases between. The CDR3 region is CASSLTGQEGKYF. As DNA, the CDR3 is TGTGCCAGCAGCTTAACCGGACAGGAGGGGAAGTATTTT.

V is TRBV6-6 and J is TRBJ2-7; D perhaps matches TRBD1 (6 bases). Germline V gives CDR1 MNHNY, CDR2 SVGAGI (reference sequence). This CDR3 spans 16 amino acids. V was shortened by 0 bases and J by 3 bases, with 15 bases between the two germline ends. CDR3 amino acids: CASSYSRLRGYYEQYF. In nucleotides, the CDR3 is TGTGCCAGCAGTTACTCGAGACTCAGGGGCTACTACGAGCAGTACTTC.

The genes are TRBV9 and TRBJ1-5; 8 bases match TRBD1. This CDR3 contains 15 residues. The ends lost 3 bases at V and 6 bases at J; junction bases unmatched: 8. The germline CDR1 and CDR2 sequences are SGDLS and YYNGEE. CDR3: CASSAGQGDSQPQHF. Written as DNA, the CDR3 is TGTGCCAGCAGCGCTGGACAGGGTGACTCTCAGCCCCAGCATTTT.

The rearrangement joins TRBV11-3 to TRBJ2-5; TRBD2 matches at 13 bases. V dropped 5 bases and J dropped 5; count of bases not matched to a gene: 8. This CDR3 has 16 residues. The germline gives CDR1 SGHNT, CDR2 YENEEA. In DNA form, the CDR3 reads TGTGCCAGCAGCCTAAGGACTAGCGGGAGTGTGGAGACCCAGTACTTC. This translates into CASSLRTSGSVETQYF.

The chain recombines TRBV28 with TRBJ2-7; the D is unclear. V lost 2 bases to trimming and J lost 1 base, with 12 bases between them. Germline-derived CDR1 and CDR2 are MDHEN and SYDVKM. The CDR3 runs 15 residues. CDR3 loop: CASSLITKPSYEQYF. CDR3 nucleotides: TGTGCCAGCAGTTTAATCACTAAGCCTTCCTACGAGCAGTACTTC.

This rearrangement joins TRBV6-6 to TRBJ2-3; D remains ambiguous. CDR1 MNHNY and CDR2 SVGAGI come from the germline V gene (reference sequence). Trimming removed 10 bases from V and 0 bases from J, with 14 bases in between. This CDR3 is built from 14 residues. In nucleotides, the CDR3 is TGTGCCATCCGTTCCCCCCGTAGCACAGATACGCAGTATTTT. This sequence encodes CAIRSPRSTDTQYF.

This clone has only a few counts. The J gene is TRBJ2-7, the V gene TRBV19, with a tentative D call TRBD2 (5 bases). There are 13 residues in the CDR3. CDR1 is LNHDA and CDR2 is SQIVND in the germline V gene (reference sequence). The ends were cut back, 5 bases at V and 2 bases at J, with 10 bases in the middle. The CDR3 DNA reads TGTGCCAGTAGTCTAGCCGCCACCTACGAGCAGTACTTC. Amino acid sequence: CASSLAATYEQYF. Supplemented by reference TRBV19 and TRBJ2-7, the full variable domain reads DGGITQSPKYLFRKEGQNVTLSCEQNLNHDAMYWYRQDPGQGLRLIYYSQIVNDFQKGDIAEGYSVSREKKESFPLTVTSAQKNPTAFYLCASSLAATYEQYFGPGTRLTVT.